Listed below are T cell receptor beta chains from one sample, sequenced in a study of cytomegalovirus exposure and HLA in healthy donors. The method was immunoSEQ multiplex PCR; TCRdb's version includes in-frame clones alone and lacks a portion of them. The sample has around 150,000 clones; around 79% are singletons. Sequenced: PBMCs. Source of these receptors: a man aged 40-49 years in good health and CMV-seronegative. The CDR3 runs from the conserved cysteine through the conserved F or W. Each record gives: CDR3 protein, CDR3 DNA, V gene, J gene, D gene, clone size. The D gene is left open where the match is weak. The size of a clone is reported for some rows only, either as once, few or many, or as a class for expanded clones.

cdr3_aa: CASRGQGTGELFF
cdr3_nt: TGTGCCAGCAGAGGACAGGGGACCGGGGAGCTGTTTTTT
v_call: TRBV7-2
j_call: TRBJ2-2
d_call: TRBD1
clone_size: -

cdr3_aa: CASSAGQGSPDTQYF
cdr3_nt: TGTGCCAGCAGCGCGGGACAGGGGAGCCCAGATACGCAGTATTTT
v_call: TRBV7-8
j_call: TRBJ2-3
d_call: TRBD1
clone_size: -

cdr3_aa: CASKPAGVGTQYF
cdr3_nt: TGTGCCAGCAAACCCGCGGGGGTAGGTACGCAGTATTTT
v_call: TRBV27
j_call: TRBJ2-3
d_call: TRBD2
clone_size: -

cdr3_aa: CASRSRQGYYEQYF
cdr3_nt: TGTGCCAGCAGGAGCCGACAGGGATACTACGAGCAGTACTTC
v_call: TRBV25-1
j_call: TRBJ2-7
d_call: TRBD1
clone_size: few

cdr3_aa: CASSSRTSGETQYF
cdr3_nt: TGTGCCAGCAGCTCCCGGACTAGCGGTGAGACCCAGTACTTC
v_call: TRBV5-4
j_call: TRBJ2-5
d_call: TRBD2
clone_size: -

cdr3_aa: CASSEWGAEGNQPQHF
cdr3_nt: TGTGCCAGCAGTGAATGGGGAGCTGAGGGCAATCAGCCCCAGCATTTT
v_call: TRBV25-1
j_call: TRBJ1-5
d_call: -
clone_size: -

cdr3_aa: CASSLASGNPGELFF
cdr3_nt: TGTGCCAGTAGTCTCGCTAGCGGGAACCCCGGGGAGCTGTTTTTT
v_call: TRBV19
j_call: TRBJ2-2
d_call: TRBD2
clone_size: -

cdr3_aa: CASSPGQSLYEQYF
cdr3_nt: TGTGCCAGCAGCCCAGGACAGTCCCTCTACGAGCAGTACTTC
v_call: TRBV7-6
j_call: TRBJ2-7
d_call: -
clone_size: -

cdr3_aa: CSSTGGQRETQYF
cdr3_nt: TGCAGCTCTACAGGGGGTCAGCGGGAGACCCAGTACTTC
v_call: TRBV29-1
j_call: TRBJ2-5
d_call: TRBD1
clone_size: -

cdr3_aa: CASSPSTGGYGNTIYF
cdr3_nt: TGTGCCAGCAGCCCCTCGACAGGGGGCTATGGAAACACCATATATTTT
v_call: TRBV6-4
j_call: TRBJ1-3
d_call: TRBD1
clone_size: -

cdr3_aa: CASSLLYRDTEQFF
cdr3_nt: TGTGCCAGCAGTCTTCTCTACAGGGATACCGAGCAGTTCTTC
v_call: TRBV28
j_call: TRBJ2-1
d_call: -
clone_size: -

cdr3_aa: CSARGTPSGEQFF
cdr3_nt: TGCAGCGCTAGAGGGACTCCCTCGGGAGAGCAGTTCTTC
v_call: TRBV29-1
j_call: TRBJ2-1
d_call: -
clone_size: -

cdr3_aa: CASSIGQGGMGETQYF
cdr3_nt: TGTGCCAGTAGTATAGGTCAGGGAGGGATGGGTGAGACCCAGTACTTC
v_call: TRBV19
j_call: TRBJ2-5
d_call: TRBD2
clone_size: -

cdr3_aa: CSVEGSGQGLANYGYTF
cdr3_nt: TGCAGCGTTGAAGGTTCGGGACAGGGGCTAGCAAACTATGGCTACACCTTC
v_call: TRBV29-1
j_call: TRBJ1-2
d_call: TRBD1
clone_size: -

cdr3_aa: CASSETGGQGEQYF
cdr3_nt: TGTGCCAGCAGTGAGACAGGGGGGCAGGGCGAGCAGTACTTC
v_call: TRBV2
j_call: TRBJ2-7
d_call: TRBD1
clone_size: -

cdr3_aa: CASSQGDSVAKNSQYF
cdr3_nt: TGTGCCAGCAGCCAGGGGGACAGTGTAGCCAAAAACAGTCAGTACTTC
v_call: TRBV14
j_call: TRBJ2-4
d_call: TRBD1
clone_size: -

cdr3_aa: CSAVPPGAGTQETQYF
cdr3_nt: TGCAGCGCTGTCCCCCCGGGTGCGGGGACGCAAGAGACCCAGTACTTC
v_call: TRBV29-1
j_call: TRBJ2-5
d_call: -
clone_size: -

cdr3_aa: CASSRQGFGANGLTF
cdr3_nt: TGTGCCAGCAGCCGACAGGGCTTTGGGGCCAACGGCCTGACTTTC
v_call: TRBV11-2
j_call: TRBJ2-6
d_call: TRBD1
clone_size: -

cdr3_aa: CASRSPPGEQYF
cdr3_nt: TGTGCCAGCAGGTCACCGCCGGGCGAGCAGTACTTC
v_call: TRBV28
j_call: TRBJ2-7
d_call: -
clone_size: -

cdr3_aa: CAIGTDLGGETQYF
cdr3_nt: TGTGCCATCGGGACAGATTTGGGCGGGGAGACCCAGTACTTC
v_call: TRBV6-1
j_call: TRBJ2-5
d_call: TRBD1
clone_size: -

cdr3_aa: CASSLQGRELFF
cdr3_nt: TGCGCCAGCAGCCTGCAGGGGAGGGAGCTGTTTTTT
v_call: TRBV5-1
j_call: TRBJ2-2
d_call: -
clone_size: -

cdr3_aa: CASSPGTGKATNEKLFF
cdr3_nt: TGTGCCAGCAGTCCCGGGACAGGGAAGGCAACTAATGAAAAACTGTTTTTT
v_call: TRBV27
j_call: TRBJ1-4
d_call: TRBD1
clone_size: -

cdr3_aa: CSVEEGQLTYNEQFF
cdr3_nt: TGCAGCGTTGAAGAGGGGCAGCTGACTTACAATGAGCAGTTCTTC
v_call: TRBV29-1
j_call: TRBJ2-1
d_call: -
clone_size: -

cdr3_aa: CASSDRAGYEQYF
cdr3_nt: TGTGCCAGTAGCGACAGGGCGGGTTACGAGCAGTACTTC
v_call: TRBV19
j_call: TRBJ2-7
d_call: TRBD1
clone_size: -

cdr3_aa: CASSEEGGEEKLFF
cdr3_nt: TGTGCCAGCAGCGAGGAGGGAGGAGAGGAAAAACTGTTTTTT
v_call: TRBV7-9
j_call: TRBJ1-4
d_call: -
clone_size: -

cdr3_aa: CSVEDLQAEQYF
cdr3_nt: TGCAGCGTTGAAGATCTCCAGGCTGAGCAGTACTTC
v_call: TRBV29-1
j_call: TRBJ2-5
d_call: -
clone_size: -

cdr3_aa: CAAGGLPDEQYF
cdr3_nt: TGTGCCGCCGGGGGACTTCCCGACGAGCAGTACTTC
v_call: TRBV10-3
j_call: TRBJ2-7
d_call: -
clone_size: -